A selection of T cell receptor beta chains follows, all from one sample in a study of blood T cell repertoires in COVID-19. Using immunoSEQ multiplex PCR, the repertoire was profiled, and TCRdb retains in-frame clones only, with some absent. The repertoire holds approximately 21,000 clones, 70% to 90% seen once, with 7% to 8.5% in the top ten. What was sequenced was peripheral blood. All receptors derive from a human donor with active COVID-19. The donor label of this sample is uncertain. CDR3s include the opening cysteine and the closing phenylalanine or tryptophan. D genes are given only for firm matches. Clone sizes are given selectively: once, few, many, or a class where the clone is expanded.

clone size: -
D gene: TRBD1
V gene: TRBV5-4
J gene: TRBJ2-7
CDR3 DNA: TGTGCCACAACCTCCGGGACAGGGAGGGGCGAGCAGTACTTC
CDR3 protein: CATTSGTGRGEQYF

clone size: -
D gene: TRBD2
V gene: TRBV10-3
J gene: TRBJ2-1
CDR3 DNA: TGTGCCATCAGTGAAGAAGCTAGCGGGAGTGATGAGCAGTTCTTC
CDR3 protein: CAISEEASGSDEQFF

clone size: -
D gene: -
V gene: TRBV4-2
J gene: TRBJ2-1
CDR3 DNA: TGTGCCAGCAGCCAAGAATCCGGTGGCTCCTACAATGAGCAGTTCTTC
CDR3 protein: CASSQESGGSYNEQFF

clone size: -
D gene: TRBD1
V gene: TRBV30
J gene: TRBJ2-1
CDR3 DNA: TGTGCCTGGACCGCAGGGAACAGGGGGTCCGATATCTTCTTC
CDR3 protein: CAWTAGNRGSDIFF

clone size: -
D gene: TRBD2
V gene: TRBV29-1
J gene: TRBJ2-3
CDR3 DNA: TGCAGCGTTGACGGGACTAGCGGGAGGACAGATACGCAGTATTTT
CDR3 protein: CSVDGTSGRTDTQYF

clone size: -
D gene: TRBD2
V gene: TRBV10-1
J gene: TRBJ2-7
CDR3 DNA: TGCGCCAGCAGCAAGCGGGAGGGAGACGAGCAGTACTTC
CDR3 protein: CASSKREGDEQYF

clone size: -
D gene: TRBD2
V gene: TRBV2
J gene: TRBJ2-3
CDR3 DNA: TGTGCCAGCAGTAAGCGGGGGGGCGGAGATACGCAGTATTTT
CDR3 protein: CASSKRGGGDTQYF

clone size: -
D gene: TRBD1
V gene: TRBV5-1
J gene: TRBJ2-7
CDR3 DNA: TGCGCCAGCAGCCCGGGGGACAGGTTGTACGAGCAGTACTTC
CDR3 protein: CASSPGDRLYEQYF

clone size: -
D gene: TRBD2
V gene: TRBV19
J gene: TRBJ2-7
CDR3 DNA: TGTGCCAGTAGTATCATGCTCGGGACTAGTCTCGAGCAGTACTTC
CDR3 protein: CASSIMLGTSLEQYF

clone size: -
D gene: -
V gene: TRBV7-2
J gene: TRBJ1-1
CDR3 DNA: TGTGCCAGCACCCGTCCGCAGGAGGGCACTGAAGCTTTCTTT
CDR3 protein: CASTRPQEGTEAFF

clone size: -
D gene: TRBD2
V gene: TRBV6-5
J gene: TRBJ2-3
CDR3 DNA: TGTGCCAGCAGTTCCATAAGCGGGAGGGTTCGAGATACGCAGTATTTT
CDR3 protein: CASSSISGRVRDTQYF

clone size: -
D gene: TRBD2
V gene: TRBV6-5
J gene: TRBJ2-2
CDR3 DNA: TGTGCCAGCAGCCACCGGACGGGAGGTACCGGGGAGCTGTTTTTT
CDR3 protein: CASSHRTGGTGELFF

clone size: -
D gene: -
V gene: TRBV20-1
J gene: TRBJ2-2
CDR3 DNA: TGCAGTGCTAGTTTCGCGAACACCGGGGAGCTGTTTTTT
CDR3 protein: CSASFANTGELFF

clone size: few
D gene: TRBD2
V gene: TRBV7-6
J gene: TRBJ2-7
CDR3 DNA: TGTGCCAGCAGCTTAAATGAGCTAGCGGGAGGGCAGTACGAGCAGTACTTC
CDR3 protein: CASSLNELAGGQYEQYF

clone size: -
D gene: TRBD2
V gene: TRBV19
J gene: TRBJ2-7
CDR3 DNA: TGTGCCAGTAGTTTCGATCGTGGGGGGGCCTACGAGCAGTACTTC
CDR3 protein: CASSFDRGGAYEQYF

clone size: once
D gene: TRBD2
V gene: TRBV2
J gene: TRBJ2-3
CDR3 DNA: TGTGCCAGCAGGGGGGGACTAGCGGGAGGGCAGACGCAGTATTTT
CDR3 protein: CASRGGLAGGQTQYF

clone size: -
D gene: -
V gene: TRBV28
J gene: TRBJ2-7
CDR3 DNA: TGTGCCAGCAGGTCGGGGTGGGACGAGCAGTACTTC
CDR3 protein: CASRSGWDEQYF

clone size: -
D gene: -
V gene: TRBV3-1/TRBV3-2
J gene: TRBJ1-5
CDR3 DNA: TGTGCCAGCACCGAAGGTTCGGGATTTCAGCCCCAGCATTTT
CDR3 protein: CASTEGSGFQPQHF

clone size: -
D gene: -
V gene: TRBV4-2
J gene: TRBJ1-2
CDR3 DNA: TGTGCCAGCAGCCAAGATCTGGAGTCTTCCTATGGCTACACCTTC
CDR3 protein: CASSQDLESSYGYTF

clone size: -
D gene: -
V gene: TRBV6-5
J gene: TRBJ1-2
CDR3 DNA: TGTGCCAGCTGCCGGGACGCTAGGACTACTGGCTACACCTTC
CDR3 protein: CASCRDARTTGYTF

clone size: once
D gene: TRBD2
V gene: TRBV7-7
J gene: TRBJ2-1
CDR3 DNA: TGTGCTAGCAGCTTACATGCGGGGGTCAATGAGCAGTTCTTC
CDR3 protein: CASSLHAGVNEQFF

clone size: -
D gene: TRBD2
V gene: TRBV9
J gene: TRBJ2-1
CDR3 DNA: TGTGCCAGCAGCGTAGGAGCGGGAGACGTCAATGAGCAGTTCTTC
CDR3 protein: CASSVGAGDVNEQFF

clone size: -
D gene: TRBD2
V gene: TRBV6-4
J gene: TRBJ2-7
CDR3 DNA: TGTGCCAGCAGTGACTCTCGACTAGCGGGGGCCGCGGAGCAGTACTTC
CDR3 protein: CASSDSRLAGAAEQYF

clone size: few
D gene: -
V gene: TRBV19
J gene: TRBJ2-7
CDR3 DNA: TGTGCCACCACCCCGGGCCCCCGACAGTCCGGTTGGGACGAGCAGTACTTC
CDR3 protein: CATTPGPRQSGWDEQYF

clone size: -
D gene: TRBD1
V gene: TRBV11-3
J gene: TRBJ2-7
CDR3 DNA: TGTGCCAGCAGCATACGGGACAGGCCGAGGCAGTACTTC
CDR3 protein: CASSIRDRPRQYF

clone size: -
D gene: -
V gene: TRBV6-6
J gene: TRBJ2-7
CDR3 DNA: TGTGCCAGCAGCTCATCTAGGAGGGGCGCATCCTACGAGCAGTACTTC
CDR3 protein: CASSSSRRGASYEQYF

clone size: once
D gene: -
V gene: TRBV3-1/TRBV3-2
J gene: TRBJ2-2
CDR3 DNA: TGTGCCAGCAGCCAACGCCTCCCCGGGGGATCCGGGGAGCTGTTTTTT
CDR3 protein: CASSQRLPGGSGELFF

clone size: once
D gene: TRBD2
V gene: TRBV7-9
J gene: TRBJ2-1
CDR3 DNA: TGTGCCAGCAGCTTGGGCGGCGGGAGAATTTACAATGAGCAGTTCTTC
CDR3 protein: CASSLGGGRIYNEQFF

clone size: -
D gene: TRBD2
V gene: TRBV19
J gene: TRBJ2-1
CDR3 DNA: TGTGCCAGTAGTATCGGGCGGGAGTGGGACAATGAGCAGTTCTTC
CDR3 protein: CASSIGREWDNEQFF

clone size: -
D gene: TRBD2
V gene: TRBV9
J gene: TRBJ2-7
CDR3 DNA: TGTGCCAGCAGCGTAGGTTCTAGCGGGGGCTCCTACGAGCAGTACTTC
CDR3 protein: CASSVGSSGGSYEQYF

clone size: -
D gene: -
V gene: TRBV19
J gene: TRBJ2-1
CDR3 DNA: TGTGCCAGTAGTATAGATAGCGGAACCTACAATGAGCAGTTCTTC
CDR3 protein: CASSIDSGTYNEQFF

clone size: -
D gene: -
V gene: TRBV29-1
J gene: TRBJ2-7
CDR3 DNA: TGCAGCGTTGTGGACGGGATCGAGCAGTACTTC
CDR3 protein: CSVVDGIEQYF

clone size: -
D gene: -
V gene: TRBV4-3
J gene: TRBJ2-2
CDR3 DNA: TGCGCCAGCAGCCAAGAGAGGGCTAGCGCAGCCGGGGAGCTGTTTTTT
CDR3 protein: CASSQERASAAGELFF

clone size: -
D gene: -
V gene: TRBV19
J gene: TRBJ2-5
CDR3 DNA: TGTGCCAGTAGGAACAGGGATCGGGAGACCCAGTACTTC
CDR3 protein: CASRNRDRETQYF

clone size: -
D gene: TRBD2
V gene: TRBV7-9
J gene: TRBJ2-5
CDR3 DNA: TGTGCCAGCAGCAAATACCAGGGAGGGGAGACCCAGTACTTC
CDR3 protein: CASSKYQGGETQYF

clone size: -
D gene: TRBD2
V gene: TRBV5-1
J gene: TRBJ2-7
CDR3 DNA: TGCGCCAGCTATAGCGGGAGGGCTAAGGGCGAGCAGTACTTC
CDR3 protein: CASYSGRAKGEQYF

clone size: -
D gene: -
V gene: TRBV24-1
J gene: TRBJ2-3
CDR3 DNA: TGTGCCACCAGTGATTACCCACGGGGGACTAGCACAGATACGCAGTATTTT
CDR3 protein: CATSDYPRGTSTDTQYF

clone size: -
D gene: TRBD1
V gene: TRBV2
J gene: TRBJ1-6
CDR3 DNA: TGTGCCAGCAGGAGGGGGCAGGGGGCACCCCTCCACTTT
CDR3 protein: CASRRGQGAPLHF

clone size: -
D gene: TRBD2
V gene: TRBV3-1/TRBV3-2
J gene: TRBJ2-3
CDR3 DNA: TGTGCCAGCAGCCTACGACTAGCGGGGGATACGCAGTATTTT
CDR3 protein: CASSLRLAGDTQYF

clone size: -
D gene: TRBD2
V gene: TRBV29-1
J gene: TRBJ2-1
CDR3 DNA: TGCAGCGGGCGGCTGGCGGGAGGGCCCTACAATGAGCAGTTCTTC
CDR3 protein: CSGRLAGGPYNEQFF

clone size: -
D gene: -
V gene: TRBV3-1/TRBV3-2
J gene: TRBJ1-4
CDR3 DNA: TGTGCCAGCAGCCTTCCGTACGGGGTAGCGGGTGAAAAACTGTTTTTT
CDR3 protein: CASSLPYGVAGEKLFF

clone size: -
D gene: TRBD2
V gene: TRBV6-2/TRBV6-3
J gene: TRBJ2-5
CDR3 DNA: TGTGCCAGCAGTGTTTTAGCGGGTCGCGGGACCCAGTACTTC
CDR3 protein: CASSVLAGRGTQYF

clone size: -
D gene: -
V gene: TRBV5-5
J gene: TRBJ1-4
CDR3 DNA: TGTGCCAGCAGCTTTTTCGGGTTTGATAATGAAAAACTGTTTTTT
CDR3 protein: CASSFFGFDNEKLFF

clone size: -
D gene: -
V gene: TRBV30
J gene: TRBJ1-5
CDR3 DNA: TGTGCCTGGAGTCCGCGGGGGGGGTACGTGGACAATCAGCCCCAGCATTTT
CDR3 protein: CAWSPRGGYVDNQPQHF

clone size: -
D gene: TRBD2
V gene: TRBV3-1/TRBV3-2
J gene: TRBJ2-3
CDR3 DNA: TGTGCCAGCAGCACTAGCGGGATGTTGGCAGATACGCAGTATTTT
CDR3 protein: CASSTSGMLADTQYF

clone size: -
D gene: TRBD2
V gene: TRBV30
J gene: TRBJ2-1
CDR3 DNA: TGTGCCTGGAGTAGAGGCGGGAGGGGCAATGAGCAGTTCTTC
CDR3 protein: CAWSRGGRGNEQFF

clone size: -
D gene: -
V gene: TRBV11-2
J gene: TRBJ2-7
CDR3 DNA: TGTGCCAGCAGCCCCGGACCCCCCGGGGCCTACGAGCAGTACTTC
CDR3 protein: CASSPGPPGAYEQYF

clone size: -
D gene: TRBD1
V gene: TRBV5-5
J gene: TRBJ1-4
CDR3 DNA: TGTGCCAGCAGTTATGAACAGGGGGCTGTTGAAAAACTGTTTTTT
CDR3 protein: CASSYEQGAVEKLFF

clone size: -
D gene: -
V gene: TRBV7-9
J gene: TRBJ1-2
CDR3 DNA: TGTGCCAGCAGCCATTATAAGGCGGGGGGTATCGATGGCTACACCTTC
CDR3 protein: CASSHYKAGGIDGYTF

clone size: -
D gene: TRBD1
V gene: TRBV7-3
J gene: TRBJ2-5
CDR3 DNA: TGTGCCAGCAGCTCTACAGGGGCTGCCCAAGAGACCCAGTACTTC
CDR3 protein: CASSSTGAAQETQYF

clone size: -
D gene: TRBD2
V gene: TRBV5-1
J gene: TRBJ2-7
CDR3 DNA: TGCGCCAGCAGCTTGGGTCTAGCGGGATCCGCCCCGTTCTACGAGCAGTACTTC
CDR3 protein: CASSLGLAGSAPFYEQYF